The 13 T cell receptor beta chains below were found in one sample sequenced in a study of shared clonotypes between healthy human individuals (dated by TCRdb to 2018 to 2021). Library creation used the immunoSEQ multiplex PCR assay. This immuneACCESS table, as held by TCRdb, lists in-frame sequences with V and J called but not all clones. Of the missing ones, under half trace to an unresolved V gene in checked studies; the others have no known cause. This sample lists roughly 2,300,000 clones; 80% to 95% were detected once. The ten largest clones take up roughly 0.34% of the sample. The sample comprised naive CD4+ T cells from PBMCs. The cell subset or site label for this specimen denotes: CD45RA+ positively selected. These TCRs come from a young man in good health. Some clones in this sample may be carry-over from other donors' samples.

This clone was found once. The chain joins TRBV4-1 to TRBJ1-4; D may be TRBD1 (6 bases). Trimming shortened V by 1 base and J by 8 bases, and 14 bases separated the two germline ends. The CDR3 is 15 amino acids. Per the germline V gene, CDR1 is MGHRA and CDR2 is YSYEKL. CDR3 residues: CASSQGGPGGEKLFF. CDR3 DNA: TGCGCCAGCAGCCAAGGGGGGCCGGGAGGGGAAAAACTGTTTTTT.

The CDR3 DNA reads as TGTGCCAGCAGCGTAGTAGACTCCGTCACAGATACGCAGTATTTT. Its protein product is CASSVVDSVTDTQYF. This chain links TRBV9 with TRBJ2-3, with D uncertain. The V end was cut by 0 bases, the J end by 2 bases, with 10 bases between. In germline, CDR1 is SGDLS, CDR2 YYNGEE. The CDR3 runs 15 residues. Full variable domain (remainder filled in from reference TRBV9 and TRBJ2-3): DSGVTQTPKHLITATGQRVTLRCSPRSGDLSVYWYQQSLDQGLQFLIQYYNGEERAKGNILERFSAQQFPDLHSELNLSSLELGDSALYFCASSVVDSVTDTQYFGPGTRLTVL.

A remark on this clone: The same CDR3 also results from other DNA sequences found in this sample. The V and J genes are TRBV19 and TRBJ2-5, with D uncertain. Per the germline V gene, CDR1 is LNHDA and CDR2 is SQIVND (reference sequence). V lost 3 bases, J lost 2 bases, and 7 bases lay in between. The CDR3 contains 13 residues. This CDR3 reads CASSISKQETQYF. The CDR3 bases are TGTGCCAGTAGTATTTCGAAACAAGAGACCCAGTACTTC.

The genes are TRBV19 and TRBJ2-7; no reliable D call. V was trimmed by 3 bases and J by 2 bases, leaving 8 bases between them. Germline lookup yields CDR1 LNHDA and CDR2 SQIVND (reference sequence). The CDR3 is 13 amino acids. CDR3 amino acids: CASSIRRTYEQYF. The CDR3, as DNA: TGTGCCAGTAGTATCAGACGAACCTACGAGCAGTACTTC.

The V gene is TRBV29-1, the J gene TRBJ2-7; D gene uncertain. V lost 0 bases to trimming and J lost 5 bases, with 11 bases between them. The germline gives CDR1 SQVTM, CDR2 ANQGSEA. The CDR3 consists of 13 residues. The CDR3 nucleotides read TGCAGCGTTGAAGACTACAGACAAAACGAGCAGTACTTC. It yields the protein CSVEDYRQNEQYF.

V usage is TRBV6-1 and J usage is TRBJ1-1; D gene ambiguous. This CDR3 has 13 residues. The V end was cut by 1 base, the J end by 3 bases, with 6 bases between. CDR1 is MNHNS, CDR2 SASEGT, per germline. CDR3 amino acids: CASSEVSDTEAFF. CDR3 bases: TGTGCCAGCAGTGAAGTGTCCGACACTGAAGCTTTCTTT.

The chain links TRBV10-3 to TRBJ1-4; D remains unclear. The germline V and J ends were trimmed by 2 bases and 0 bases, with 7 bases remaining between them. CDR3 size: 15 residues. The V gene's germline CDR1 is ENHRY and CDR2 SYGVKD. CDR3 protein: CAISERAATNEKLFF. CDR3 bases: TGTGCCATCAGTGAGCGGGCTGCAACTAATGAAAAACTGTTTTTT.

The chain is built from TRBV4-1 and TRBJ2-3; possibly TRBD1 or TRBD2 for D (5 bases each). The V gene's germline CDR1 is MGHRA and CDR2 YSYEKL. This CDR3 has 18 residues. Trimming shortened V by 3 bases and J by 2 bases, and 21 bases separated the two germline ends. The DNA of the CDR3 is TGCGCCAGCAGCCACCCCCCCTCGAGGGGTTATTACACAGATACGCAGTATTTT. Amino acid sequence: CASSHPPSRGYYTDTQYF.

The chain is built from TRBV6-6 and TRBJ2-3, with 9 bases that match TRBD2. With 7 bases clipped from V and 2 bases from J, the junction kept 10 bases outside the gene matches. This CDR3 comprises 16 residues. Germline V gene data show CDR1 as MNHNY and CDR2 as SVGAGI (reference sequence). CDR3 sequence: CASTIRLAATTDTQYF. The CDR3 coding sequence is TGTGCCAGCACCATAAGACTAGCGGCTACCACAGATACGCAGTATTTT.

This clone was counted a few times. The rearrangement joins TRBV2 to TRBJ1-1; D remains unclear. V was cut by 5 bases and J by 4 bases, with 14 bases left in between. Germline V gene data show CDR1 as SNHLY and CDR2 as FYNNEI. The CDR3 runs 14 residues. CDR3 amino acids: CASSLDTVFTEAFF. The CDR3 DNA follows: TGTGCCAGCAGTCTAGACACCGTATTCACTGAAGCTTTCTTT. The variable domain in full, with the rest retrieved from reference TRBV2 and TRBJ1-1, is EPEVTQTPSHQVTQMGQEVILRCVPISNHLYFYWYRQILGQKVEFLVSFYNNEISEKSEIFDDQFSVERPDGSNFTLKIRSTKLEDSAMYFCASSLDTVFTEAFFGQGTRLTVV.

A word on this clone: Additional DNA sequences in this sample encode the identical CDR3. DNA of the CDR3: TGTGCCAGCAGCCGCCCGGGACAGGGAACGGAGACCCAGTACTTC. This translates into CASSRPGQGTETQYF. The chain recombines TRBV6-5 with TRBJ2-5; TRBD1 matches at 9 bases. The junction had 10 bases not matched to a gene; V was cut back by 6 bases and J by 5 bases. Germline V lookup: CDR1 MNHEY, CDR2 SVGAGI. This CDR3 spans 15 amino acids.

This chain joins TRBV6-5 and TRBJ2-7; D is uncertain. CDR1 is MNHEY and CDR2 is SVGAGI in the germline V gene. The CDR3 contains 13 residues. Trimming removed 6 bases at V and 0 bases at J, with 9 bases between. The CDR3 DNA sequence: TGTGCCAGCAGGTGGACGGCCTCCTACGAGCAGTACTTC. Protein product: CASRWTASYEQYF.

Of note for this clone: The sample contains more than one DNA sequence encoding this CDR3. This chain joins TRBV6-6 and TRBJ1-2; TRBD1 might be the D (6 bases). The CDR3 length is 14 residues. Germline lookup yields CDR1 MNHNY and CDR2 SVGAGI (reference sequence). With 3 bases removed from V and 2 bases from J, the gap between germline ends came to 10 bases. CDR3 DNA: TGTGCCAGCAGTTATTCGACAGGCAACTATGGCTACACCTTC. It specifies CASSYSTGNYGYTF.